The 17 T cell receptor beta chains presented below share a single source sample, sequenced in a study of blood T cell repertoires in COVID-19. TCRdb keeps only in-frame clones here, not all; method: immunoSEQ multiplex PCR. The data show 350,000 or so clones, with 90% seen just once and around 6.3% held by the top ten. Source material: peripheral blood. The receptors were gathered from a man aged 18 to 30 with active or convalescent COVID-19.

Regarding this clone: The identical CDR3 is also encoded by other nucleotide sequences in the sample. The chain has TRBV7-9 and TRBJ1-4; 7 bases match TRBD1. The CDR3 is 15 amino acids. The trim removed 5 bases at V and 2 bases at J, leaving 5 bases unmatched. The germline gives CDR1 SEHNR, CDR2 FQNEAQ (reference sequence). CDR3 coding DNA: TGTGCCAGCAGCCCGACAGGGCTTACTAATGAAAAACTGTTTTTT. Translating it yields CASSPTGLTNEKLFF. Combining the CDR3 with reference TRBV7-9 and TRBJ1-4 gives the whole variable domain DTGVSQNPRHKITKRGQNVTFRCDPISEHNRLYWYRQTLGQGPEFLTYFQNEAQLEKSRLLSDRFSAERPKGSFSTLEIQRTEQGDSAMYLCASSPTGLTNEKLFFGSGTQLSVL.

The chain employs TRBV10-3 and TRBJ1-1; 10 bases match TRBD1. This CDR3 contains 16 residues. Germline CDR1 and CDR2: ENHRY and SYGVKD. V dropped 3 bases and J dropped 5; count of bases not matched to a gene: 9. The CDR3 bases are TGTGCCATCAGTGAAGGGACAGGGGCCGCTCGGACTGAAGCTTTCTTT. Translating it yields CAISEGTGAARTEAFF.

The chain combines TRBV7-2 with TRBJ1-2; TRBD1 matches at 8 bases. The length of the CDR3 is 14 residues. Germline V CDR1 and CDR2: SGHTA, FQGNSA. V shed 3 bases, J shed 7 bases, and the junction held 7 bases outside the gene matches. In DNA, the CDR3 is TGTGCCAGCAGCTTCTTGACCGGACAGGGTGGCTACACCTTC. Amino acid sequence: CASSFLTGQGGYTF. Full variable domain (remainder filled in from reference TRBV7-2 and TRBJ1-2): GAGVSQSPSNKVTEKGKDVELRCDPISGHTALYWYRQSLGQGLEFLIYFQGNSAPDKSGLPSDRFSAERTGGSVSTLTIQRTQQEDSAVYLCASSFLTGQGGYTFGSGTRLTVV.

The chain uses TRBV5-1 and TRBJ2-1; tentatively, D is TRBD2 (5 bases). Trimming took off 0 bases at V and 10 bases at J, with 23 bases between the two ends. The CDR3 consists of 17 residues. CDR1 and CDR2 (germline): SGHRS, YFSETQ. CDR3 nucleotide sequence: TGCGCCAGCAGCTTGGTGGAGGCCGGACTGGCCGAATCGGAGCAGTTCTTC. Translation gives CASSLVEAGLAESEQFF.

This rearrangement joins TRBV27 to TRBJ1-4; D is perhaps TRBD1 (5 bases). The CDR3 contains 16 residues. The germline gives CDR1 MNHEY, CDR2 SMNVEV (reference sequence). Deletions cut 5 bases from V and 8 bases from J, with 21 bases between. In nucleotides, the CDR3 is TGTGCCAGCAGTGTCCAGGGCGCCACGCGTCGGGAAAAACTGTTTTTT. Protein: CASSVQGATRREKLFF.

This sequence joins TRBV6-2 or TRBV6-3 and TRBJ1-2; 7 nucleotides line up with TRBD1. The junction had 5 bases not matched to a gene; V was cut back by 1 base and J by 6 bases. From germline, CDR1 is MNHEY and CDR2 SVGEGT. The CDR3 consists of 14 residues. Here the CDR3 reads CASSYLDRFNGYTF. The DNA of the CDR3 is TGTGCCAGCAGTTACTTGGACAGGTTCAATGGCTACACCTTC.

The chain carries TRBV7-2 and TRBJ2-5; 8 bases line up with TRBD1. Germline CDR1 is SGHTA and CDR2 is FQGNSA. The CDR3 contains 14 residues. V dropped 5 bases and J dropped 5; count of bases not matched to a gene: 7. CDR3 DNA: TGTGCCAGCAGCCCTGACAGGGGCGCGGAGACCCAGTACTTC. Translated: CASSPDRGAETQYF.

Concerning this clone: At one boundary the junction diverges from the germline segment, which might be a read error. The CDR3 DNA follows: TGCAGCGTGTACAGGGGCCAGACTGGGGCCAACGTGCTGACTTTC. Protein: CSVYRGQTGANVLTF. This chain links TRBV29-1 with TRBJ2-6, with 7 positions matching TRBD1. The germline V gene encodes CDR1 SQVTM and CDR2 ANQGSEA. There are 15 residues in the CDR3.

This chain uses TRBV9 with TRBJ1-6; no definite D call. V dropped 0 bases and J dropped 8 bases, with 6 bases sitting between them. The germline CDR1 and CDR2 sequences are SGDLS and YYNGEE. CDR3 length equals 13 residues. CDR3 nucleotide sequence: TGTGCCAGCAGCGTAGGCCTAGATTCACCCCTCCACTTT. It specifies CASSVGLDSPLHF.

The chain recombines TRBV7-6 with TRBJ1-3, with D uncertain. Germline V CDR1 and CDR2: SGHVS, FNYEAQ. V dropped 3 bases and J dropped 1 base, with 13 bases sitting between them. The CDR3 extends over 16 amino acids. The CDR3 region has the DNA TGTGCCAGCAGCTTGGGTATCCCGGGATCTGGAAACACCATATATTTT. Translating it yields CASSLGIPGSGNTIYF.

The genes are TRBV9 and TRBJ2-1, with TRBD2 matching 14 bases. With V trimmed by 4 bases and J by 12 bases, 3 bases remained unmatched. The CDR3 runs to 13 residues. Per the germline V gene, CDR1 is SGDLS and CDR2 is YYNGEE. CDR3 sequence (DNA): TGTGCCAGCAGCAGAGGGACTAGCGGGGGGCAGTTCTTC. Encoded protein: CASSRGTSGGQFF.

The chain joins TRBV10-3 to TRBJ1-6; no definite D call. This CDR3 spans 14 amino acids. Trimming took 3 bases from V and 6 from J, leaving 9 bases between them. The V gene's germline CDR1 is ENHRY and CDR2 SYGVKD. The CDR3, as DNA: TGTGCCATCAGTGAAGGTAGGAGTAATTCACCCCTCCACTTT. Encoded protein: CAISEGRSNSPLHF.

The chain carries TRBV4-3 and TRBJ2-7; D is ambiguous. Trimming shortened V by 0 bases and J by 2 bases, and 11 bases separated the two germline ends. This CDR3 has 15 residues. Germline V gene sequence: CDR1 LGHNA, CDR2 YSLEER. CDR3 residues: CASSQDRDSPYEQYF. The CDR3 region has the DNA TGCGCCAGCAGCCAAGATCGAGACTCGCCCTACGAGCAGTACTTC.

The chain employs TRBV20-1 and TRBJ2-3, with D hard to call. The CDR3 runs 11 residues. V was trimmed by 3 bases and J by 3 bases, leaving 4 bases between them. Germline values: CDR1 DFQATT, CDR2 SNEGSKA (reference sequence). The CDR3 coding sequence is TGCAGTGCTAGTGCTACAGATACGCAGTATTTT. This translates into CSASATDTQYF.

The chain combines TRBV4-2 with TRBJ1-6; a possible D gene is TRBD1 (6 bases). The V gene lost 0 bases and the J gene lost 7 bases, with 7 bases spanning the gap. The CDR3 has 14 residues. CDR1 is LGHNA and CDR2 is YNFKEQ in the germline V gene. The CDR3 bases are TGTGCCAGCAGCCAAGAACAGGGAAATTCACCCCTCCACTTT. Encoded protein: CASSQEQGNSPLHF.

The chain employs TRBV7-9 and TRBJ2-5, with D perhaps matching TRBD2 (6 bases). The CDR3 has 11 residues. V dropped 5 bases and J dropped 7 bases, with 8 bases sitting between them. Germline V gene lookup returns CDR1 SEHNR and CDR2 FQNEAQ (reference sequence). The CDR3 is CASSQEGTQYF. For the CDR3, the DNA is TGTGCCAGCAGCCAGGAGGGGACCCAGTACTTC.

The J gene is TRBJ1-1, the V gene TRBV6-5; 11 nucleotides align to TRBD1. The CDR3 loop spans 14 amino acids. Germline loops: CDR1 MNHEY, CDR2 SVGAGI. V lost 5 bases to trimming and J lost 3 bases; unmatched junction nucleotides: 2. DNA of the CDR3: TGTGCCAGCAGTCGGGACAGGGGGGACACTGAAGCTTTCTTT. Encoded protein: CASSRDRGDTEAFF.